Listed here is a single TCR beta chain. What it binds is unknown. The data were taken from a study of cytomegalovirus exposure and HLA in healthy donors. In the study overall: Earlier results showed 120 million or so unique TCR beta sequences derived from some 190 million T cells. Study conclusions and caveats: Analyzed later, association rates of TCRs varied across HLA loci, with DRB1 most and HLA-C fewest. Among TCR beta chains, those listed as cytomegalovirus-associated numbered 164.

This CDR3 is 11 amino acids long. Trimming stripped 7 bases from V and 4 bases from J, with 6 bases between. The germline CDR1 and CDR2 sequences are SGHRS and YFSETQ. The PCR employed 60 Vbeta primers together with 13 Jbeta primers. Original analysis: Later reanalysis found 80 million or so unique TCR beta chains, some 10 million of them shared. Generated by immunoSEQ multiplex PCR, the TCRdb table keeps only in-frame clones and is missing some. V and J calls and clone size come straight from that table; D and trimming were deduced from the DNA. The table shows 150,000 to 200,000 clones, with about 90% occurring only once.

Sequenced sample: PBMCs. The TCR originated in a girl under three years old in good health and CMV-seronegative. V is TRBV5-1 and J is TRBJ2-1; tentative D call: TRBD1 (5 bases). CDR3 region: CASQGYNEQFF. The CDR3, as DNA: TGCGCCAGCCAGGGATACAATGAGCAGTTCTTC. The complete variable domain, with remaining parts taken from reference TRBV5-1 and TRBJ2-1, reads KAGVTQTPRYLIKTRGQQVTLSCSPISGHRSVSWYQQTPGQGLQFLFEYFSETQRNKGNFPGRFSGRQFSNSRSEMNVSTLELGDSALYLCASQGYNEQFFGPGTRLTVL.